This T cell receptor (beta chain) was obtained from a study of T cell responses to AZD1222 COVID-19 vaccine. Findings of the study overall: Clonal diversity was possibly underestimated; the donors were predominantly white British and more often female. Only 5 or 6 AZD1222 recipients were seropositive at baseline.

The CDR3 length is 14 residues. V dropped 7 bases and J dropped 7; count of bases not matched to a gene: 5. Germline assignment: CDR1 SNHLY and CDR2 FYNNEI. Assay: immunoSEQ multiplex PCR; the TCRdb copy retains only in-frame clones and omits some. Counted here are 100,000 to 150,000 clones, 70% to 90% occurring once; the ten biggest clones make up 12%. To note about this clone: Its antigen is currently unknown.

Material: peripheral blood, obtained on day 0 of AZD1222 vaccination. The chain links TRBV2 to TRBJ2-1, with 12 nucleotides matching TRBD2. The receptor comes from an adult in good health. CDR3 DNA: TGTGCCAGCAAACTAGCGGGAGGCAGGAATGAGCAGTTCTTC. This encodes CASKLAGGRNEQFF.